This T cell receptor beta chain is drawn from a study of metastatic and nonmetastatic thyroid tumors (TCRdb year 2020). Study-wide context: For patients with malignant and with benign thyroid disease, the researchers compared repertoires between peripheral blood samples and tumor or nodule tissue samples. Study-wide conclusions, independent of this receptor: TCR beta diversity was reported as significantly higher in malignant tumors than in benign nodules, in both blood and tumor samples.

About this clone itself: No antigen is known for it. The input lacks base qualities; no much larger clone sits a single base away.

V drops 6 bases and J drops 9 bases, leaving 8 bases in between. Via the germline V gene (reference sequence), CDR1 is DFQATT and CDR2 SNEGSKA. From the cysteine up to the phenylalanine, the CDR3 has a length of 9 residues. Only the CDR3 portion is preserved as DNA: 27 bases, with reading frame beginning at the first base. Before undergoing thyroid surgery, none of the patients had been given any kind of treatment. Using T-cell receptor beta sequencing, the researchers looked back retrospectively at clinical samples from patients, gathered between about 2011 and 2018. Libraries were prepared through PCR. Sequencer: Illumina HiSeq 4000. High-throughput sequencing was used to profile the TCR beta-chain CDR3 region of every patient. On the study's bioinformatics: CDR3 differences across clinicopathological groups were used to build a classifier for discriminating distant-metastatic papillary thyroid cancer patients. The Shannon index was used to measure repertoire diversity, and the Morisita-Horn index was used to measure how similar tumor and blood repertoires were. TCRdb reanalyzed the raw reads on its own, using fastp at Q25 for trimming and MiXCR for clone calling, and kept in-frame beta chains. TCRdb's processing, not the study's, gives the V and J calls here. This sample is represented by roughly 22,000 clones; 36% of them were singletons. 22% of the sample is in the top ten clones.

The chain joins TRBV20-1 to TRBJ1-2; the D gene is unclear. The source of this sequence is a male donor with papillary thyroid cancer or a benign thyroid nodule (not recorded which). Some clones in this sample may be carry-over from other donors' samples. Sequences were obtained from blood. The DNA is as follows: TGCAGTGCCAAAGAATGCTACACCTTC. Its protein product is CSAKECYTF.